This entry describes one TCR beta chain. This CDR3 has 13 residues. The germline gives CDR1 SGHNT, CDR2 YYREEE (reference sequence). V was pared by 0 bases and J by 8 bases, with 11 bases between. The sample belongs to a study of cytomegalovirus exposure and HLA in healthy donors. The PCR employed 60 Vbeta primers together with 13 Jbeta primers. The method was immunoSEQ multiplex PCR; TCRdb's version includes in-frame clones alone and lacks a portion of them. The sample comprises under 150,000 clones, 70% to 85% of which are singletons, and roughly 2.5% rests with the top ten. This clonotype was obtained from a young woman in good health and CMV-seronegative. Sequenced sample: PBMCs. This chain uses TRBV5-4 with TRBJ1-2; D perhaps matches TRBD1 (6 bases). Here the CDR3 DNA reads TGTGCCAGCAGCTTGGATACAGGGAAAGGCTACACCTTC. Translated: CASSLDTGKGYTF.